Below, 3 T cell receptor beta chains from the same sample are listed, as sequenced in a study of blood T cell repertoires in COVID-19. Method: immunoSEQ multiplex PCR; TCRdb's copy keeps in-frame clones and lacks some. The data show 390,000 or so clones, 86% seen once. Specimen: peripheral blood. Receptor source: a woman between 25 and 40 years old with active or convalescent COVID-19.

This rearrangement joins TRBV19 to TRBJ1-5; 8 nucleotides line up with TRBD1. Germline V gives CDR1 LNHDA, CDR2 SQIVND (reference sequence). Trimming took 6 bases from V and 7 from J; bases not matched to a gene: 8. This CDR3 has 14 residues. The CDR3 region is CASRHPGGQQPQHF. CDR3 bases: TGTGCCAGTAGACACCCAGGGGGCCAACAGCCCCAGCATTTT.

V and J are TRBV15 and TRBJ1-5; 10 nucleotides align to TRBD1. The CDR3 length is 15 residues. V lost 1 base to trimming and J lost 6 bases; unmatched junction nucleotides: 3. Germline loops: CDR1 LNHNV, CDR2 YYDKDF (reference sequence). The CDR3 sequence: CATSRAGTGVQPQHF. The CDR3 region has the DNA TGTGCCACCAGCAGAGCGGGGACAGGGGTTCAGCCCCAGCATTTT.

The chain couples TRBV5-1 to TRBJ2-7, with D unclear. Trimming left V 4 bases short and J 3 bases short, with 8 bases between. The germline gives CDR1 SGHRS, CDR2 YFSETQ. The CDR3 totals 12 residues. Written as DNA, the CDR3 is TGCGCCAGCAGCCTAAACCTCTACGAGCAGTACTTC. As protein: CASSLNLYEQYF.